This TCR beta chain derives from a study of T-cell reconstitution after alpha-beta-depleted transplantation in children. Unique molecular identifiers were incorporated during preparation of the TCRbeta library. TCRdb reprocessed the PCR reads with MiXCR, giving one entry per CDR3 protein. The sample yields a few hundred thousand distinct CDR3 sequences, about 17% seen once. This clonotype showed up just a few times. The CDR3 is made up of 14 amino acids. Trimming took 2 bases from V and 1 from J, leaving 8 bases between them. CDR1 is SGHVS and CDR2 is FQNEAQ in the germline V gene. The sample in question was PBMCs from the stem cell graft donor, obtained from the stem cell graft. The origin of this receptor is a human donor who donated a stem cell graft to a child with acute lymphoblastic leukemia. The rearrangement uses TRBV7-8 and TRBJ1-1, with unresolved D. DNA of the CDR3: TGTGCCAGCAGCTTACAACGGAGGAACACTGAAGCTTTCTTT. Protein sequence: CASSLQRRNTEAFF.